This is a list of T cell receptor beta chains from one sample in a study of T cells in localized non-small cell lung cancer. The method was immunoSEQ multiplex PCR; TCRdb's version includes in-frame clones alone and lacks a portion of them. The table includes 34,000 or so clones, roughly 93% detected once. The sequences come from peripheral blood, collected before any cancer treatment. These receptors were collected from a female donor of 60 years or more with stage I lung adenocarcinoma. Each CDR3 is given with its conserved first and last residue. Clone size is not always given. Where it is, it says once, few, many or a class for expanded clones.

clone_size v_call cdr3_aa
. TRBV15 CATSGRDREETQYF
. TRBV5-1 CASSLSGTGRQETQYF
. TRBV28 CASLARDRAIYGYTF
. TRBV9 CASSGTRDSNSYNEQFF
. TRBV18 CASSPPQTGSGANVLTF
. TRBV28 CASSSYYNEQFF
. TRBV6-4 CASSESWEMNTEAFF
. TRBV7-9 CASSADGLYTEAFF
. TRBV19 CASSISSSYNEQFF
. TRBV6-5 CASSSIGQGEQYF
once TRBV9 CASSVDNIQYF
. TRBV10-3 CAISDPGNNQPQHF
. TRBV10-2 CASSPTGTGGHQPQHF
. TRBV6-5 CASSYRVGEQFF
. TRBV9 CASSPRRGNTIYF
. TRBV11-3 CASSLDLVAKNYGYTF
once TRBV2 CAAKSYNEQFF
. TRBV19 CASSNRPRGWEKLFF
. TRBV5-1 CASSLGTSGTQETQYF
. TRBV19 CASSAGRGNTIYF
. TRBV28 CASSLSRVDIQYF
. TRBV10-1 CASSESQRVRETQYF
. TRBV6-5 CASSRPPGVNTEAFF
. TRBV4-2 CASSQDGATETQYF
. TRBV5-1 CASSFAENTEAFF
. TRBV7-2 CASRMNTGELFF
. TRBV4-3 CASSQEKSSGRTSYNEQFF
. TRBV4-3 CASGRGNEQFF
. TRBV10-3 CAISAIGGSGNNEQFF
. TRBV7-2 CASSKRTSGRKADTQYF
. TRBV30 CAWSVGSGGGNTIYF
. TRBV11-2 CASSYRDYYEQYF
. TRBV4-3 CASSQGGTGERDGQFF
. TRBV28 CASRRGLTGAYEQYF
. TRBV7-9 CASSPKGTLTGELFF
. TRBV27 CASRGAGTGANVLTF
. TRBV9 CASSVAAGGTNEKLFF
. TRBV5-3 CARSLTSGRRINNEQFF
. TRBV30 CAWSDRENPRTWGGYSNQPQHF
. TRBV7-9 CASSLIPGLSSSGANVLTF
. TRBV10-3 CAISGGISYEQYF
once TRBV11-3 CASARIPNEQFF
few TRBV5-8 CASSSIGLGNQPQHF